What follows are 32 T cell receptor beta chains derived from one specimen sequenced in a study of cytomegalovirus exposure and HLA in healthy donors. PCR was performed using 60 Vbeta and 13 Jbeta primers. The repertoire was sequenced with immunoSEQ multiplex PCR; TCRdb's copy has only in-frame clones and lacks some. The repertoire table contains roughly 140,000 clones. Sequenced: PBMCs. Source of these receptors: a man in his forties in good health and CMV-seronegative.

This chain uses TRBV5-5 with TRBJ2-3; possible D gene TRBD2, 5 bases. The V end was cut by 1 base, the J end by 6 bases, with 9 bases between. Germline assignment: CDR1 SGHKS and CDR2 YYEKEE (reference sequence). There are 13 residues in the CDR3. The CDR3 region has the DNA TGTGCCAGCAGCTTGATCCCGGGGGATACGCAGTATTTT. This encodes CASSLIPGDTQYF.

The CDR3 loop reads CASSYLAGEEYF. In nucleotides, the CDR3 is TGTGCCAGCAGTTACCTAGCGGGGGAGGAGTACTTC. This chain joins TRBV6-5 and TRBJ2-5; 10 nucleotides line up with TRBD2. Trimming at V came to 2 bases and at J to 12 bases, leaving 3 bases not matched to a gene. CDR1 and CDR2 (germline): MNHEY, SVGAGI. The CDR3 spans 12 residues.

This sequence joins TRBV29-1 and TRBJ1-2; a weak D match, TRBD1 (6 bases). Deletions cut 4 bases from V and 1 base from J, with 13 bases between. CDR3 length equals 14 residues. Germline V gives CDR1 SQVTM, CDR2 ANQGSEA. CDR3 residues: CSVAPKGDNYGYTF. CDR3 DNA: TGCAGCGTTGCCCCGAAGGGGGATAACTATGGCTACACCTTC.

V is TRBV4-3 and J is TRBJ2-7, with TRBD2 matching over 8 bases. Germline V gene sequence: CDR1 LGHNA, CDR2 YSLEER. The CDR3 covers 16 residues. J gave up 4 bases and V 1 base, and 9 bases lay outside the gene matches. CDR3 region: CASSQGSSGGAYEQYF. The CDR3, as DNA: TGCGCCAGCAGCCAAGGTTCGTCCGGGGGGGCTTACGAGCAGTACTTC.

This chain links TRBV11-3 with TRBJ2-5; 9 bases are a match to TRBD2. Germline V gene data show CDR1 as SGHNT and CDR2 as YENEEA. V dropped 3 bases and J dropped 5; count of bases not matched to a gene: 7. This CDR3 is built from 15 residues. The CDR3 DNA reads as TGTGCCAGCAGCTTGACAGCGGGGGGTAGGGAGACCCAGTACTTC. Translated, it gives CASSLTAGGRETQYF. The full variable domain, with the rest looked up from reference TRBV11-3 and TRBJ2-5, is EAGVVQSPRYKIIEKKQPVAFWCNPISGHNTLYWYLQNLGQGPELLIRYENEEAVDDSQLPKDRFSAERLKGVDSTLKIQPAELGDSAVYLCASSLTAGGRETQYFGPGTRLLVL.

The CDR3 loop is CASSLKVGGGNTDTQYF. CDR3 DNA: TGTGCCAGCAGCTTAAAGGTCGGCGGGGGGAACACAGATACGCAGTATTTT. This chain joins TRBV5-4 and TRBJ2-3; the match to TRBD2 covers 8 bases. With 2 bases clipped from V and 2 bases from J, the junction kept 10 bases outside the gene matches. From germline, CDR1 is SGHNT and CDR2 YYREEE (reference sequence). This CDR3 comprises 17 residues.

The genes are TRBV5-6 and TRBJ2-7; TRBD1 might be the D (5 bases). This CDR3 spans 17 amino acids. V dropped 4 bases and J dropped 7 bases, with 27 bases sitting between them. Looked up from germline, CDR1 is SGHDT and CDR2 is YYEEEE. DNA of the CDR3: TGTGCCAGCAGCGATACAACAGTGGGGCATAGTCGGTTGGAGCAGTACTTC. Its translation is CASSDTTVGHSRLEQYF.

The gene calls are TRBV2 and TRBJ1-6; 9 bases are shared with TRBD1. The CDR3 is made up of 16 amino acids. From germline, CDR1 is SNHLY and CDR2 FYNNEI. The J segment lost 7 bases and the V segment lost 6 bases, leaving 10 bases of the junction unmatched. CDR3 sequence (DNA): TGTGCCAGCAGAAAGTTGTCCGGGACAGGGAATTCACCCCTCCACTTT. Translation: CASRKLSGTGNSPLHF.

The chain links TRBV9 to TRBJ2-3; TRBD2 matches at 12 bases. V lost 4 bases, J lost 0 bases, and 3 bases stayed unmatched. Looked up from germline, CDR1 is SGDLS and CDR2 is YYNGEE. CDR3 size: 16 residues. The CDR3 sequence: CASSPGTSGSTDTQYF. The DNA for the CDR3 is TGTGCCAGCAGCCCTGGGACTAGCGGGAGCACAGATACGCAGTATTTT.

This chain connects TRBV7-2 to TRBJ2-7; tentatively, D is TRBD2 (7 bases). V dropped 0 bases and J dropped 4 bases, with 13 bases sitting between them. Germline V lookup: CDR1 SGHTA, CDR2 FQGNSA. CDR3 size: 15 residues. The CDR3, as DNA: TGTGCCAGCAGCTTAGCGGGGGGGGCTTCGTACGAGCAGTACTTC. This sequence encodes CASSLAGGASYEQYF. Supplemented by reference TRBV7-2 and TRBJ2-7, the full variable domain reads GAGVSQSPSNKVTEKGKDVELRCDPISGHTALYWYRQSLGQGLEFLIYFQGNSAPDKSGLPSDRFSAERTGGSVSTLTIQRTQQEDSAVYLCASSLAGGASYEQYFGPGTRLTVT.

The chain combines TRBV5-6 with TRBJ1-2, with TRBD1 matching over 7 bases. There are 14 residues in the CDR3. V gave up 4 bases and J gave up 4 bases; unmatched junction bases: 7. Germline CDR1 is SGHDT and CDR2 is YYEEEE. The CDR3 here is CASSPDRDSYGYTF. CDR3 sequence (DNA): TGTGCCAGCAGCCCCGACAGGGACTCCTATGGCTACACCTTC.

Concerning this clone itself: One end of the junction is discordant with germline, which a read error may explain. The chain combines TRBV7-2 with TRBJ2-7, with 8 bases aligning to TRBD1. This CDR3 spans 14 amino acids. The germline CDR1 and CDR2 sequences are SGHTA and FQGNSA. CDR3 bases: TGTGCCGGCAGCCCCTGGACAGGGATGAACGAGCAGTACTTC. Translating gives CAGSPWTGMNEQYF.

The chain carries TRBV11-2 and TRBJ2-3; 8 positions agree with TRBD1. Per the germline V gene, CDR1 is SGHAT and CDR2 is FQNNGV. The CDR3 covers 16 residues. J was trimmed by 1 base and V by 5 bases; bases with no gene match: 8. This chain's CDR3 is CASSPLPGQGTDTQYF. CDR3 coding DNA: TGTGCCAGCAGCCCTCTCCCGGGACAGGGCACAGATACGCAGTATTTT.

The chain combines TRBV7-2 with TRBJ1-5; 8 bases agree with TRBD1. The CDR3 is 15 amino acids. The J segment lost 3 bases and the V segment lost 1 base, leaving 2 bases of the junction unmatched. CDR1 and CDR2 (germline): SGHTA, FQGNSA. CDR3 DNA: TGTGCCAGCAGCTTAGTGGACAGGGACAATCAGCCCCAGCATTTT. Translation: CASSLVDRDNQPQHF. The full variable domain, in which reference TRBV7-2 and TRBJ1-5 provide the parts outside the CDR3, is GAGVSQSPSNKVTEKGKDVELRCDPISGHTALYWYRQSLGQGLEFLIYFQGNSAPDKSGLPSDRFSAERTGGSVSTLTIQRTQQEDSAVYLCASSLVDRDNQPQHFGDGTRLSIL.

The chain is built from TRBV4-3 and TRBJ2-5; TRBD2 agrees at 14 bases. Germline trimming cut 5 bases from V and 4 bases from J; bases unmatched to any gene: 9. This CDR3 contains 17 residues. Per germline, CDR1 LGHNA and CDR2 YSLEER. The CDR3 bases are TGCGCCAGCAGCTCCGGGACTAGCGGGGGAAGGGGAGAGACCCAGTACTTC. This sequence encodes CASSSGTSGGRGETQYF.

The chain links TRBV9 to TRBJ1-6; 9 nucleotides align to TRBD1. V lost 4 bases to trimming and J lost 7 bases; unmatched junction nucleotides: 9. Per germline, CDR1 SGDLS and CDR2 YYNGEE. This CDR3 comprises 16 residues. Here the CDR3 reads CASSPRTGQGNSPLHF. The CDR3 DNA is TGTGCCAGCAGCCCCCGGACTGGACAGGGGAATTCACCCCTCCACTTT.

The chain joins TRBV27 to TRBJ2-1; D is possibly TRBD2 (6 bases). The germline CDR1 and CDR2 sequences are MNHEY and SMNVEV (reference sequence). This CDR3 has 11 residues. V was shortened by 7 bases and J by 12 bases, with 13 bases between the two germline ends. Written as DNA, the CDR3 is TGTGCCAGCATATCTCGGGGGAGGCAGTTCTTC. Translating gives CASISRGRQFF.

The genes are TRBV10-3 and TRBJ2-7; 8 bases match TRBD1. This CDR3 is 15 amino acids long. Trimming removed 11 bases from V and 5 bases from J; junction bases left unmatched: 17. Germline V gene data show CDR1 as ENHRY and CDR2 as SYGVKD. The CDR3 coding sequence is TGTGCCGCCCAGGGGGAAGGGCAGGGGGCTAACGAGCAGTACTTC. Translating gives CAAQGEGQGANEQYF.

This chain uses TRBV7-3 with TRBJ2-5, with 10 nucleotides matching TRBD2. CDR1 and CDR2 from the germline V gene are SGHTA and FQGTGA. V lost 2 bases to trimming and J lost 7 bases; unmatched junction nucleotides: 10. The CDR3 loop spans 16 amino acids. CDR3 sequence reads: CASSLGASGGPGTQYF. The CDR3 DNA sequence: TGTGCCAGCAGCTTAGGGGCTAGCGGGGGTCCGGGGACCCAGTACTTC.

The rearrangement uses TRBV5-4 and TRBJ2-3, with 8 bases aligning to TRBD1. Germline CDR1 SGHNT, CDR2 YYREEE (reference sequence). This CDR3 spans 17 amino acids. Trimming removed 4 bases from V and 5 bases from J; junction bases left unmatched: 15. The DNA of the CDR3 is TGTGCCAGCAGCCCTTACGGACAGGGTAGGGGCAAAGATACGCAGTATTTT. This gives the protein CASSPYGQGRGKDTQYF.

The chain is built from TRBV5-1 and TRBJ1-1; 8 bases match TRBD1. Trimming took 2 bases from V and 4 from J; bases not matched to a gene: 7. The CDR3 spans 15 residues. The germline gives CDR1 SGHRS, CDR2 YFSETQ. In nucleotides, the CDR3 is TGCGCCAGCAGCTTCTTGAGAGGGACAGGCACTGAAGCTTTCTTT. Protein sequence: CASSFLRGTGTEAFF.

The chain joins TRBV18 to TRBJ2-1; no clear D. V lost 0 bases and J 9 bases, leaving 9 bases between the germline ends. CDR3 size: 13 residues. Per the germline V gene, CDR1 is KGHSH and CDR2 is LQKENI. The CDR3 here is CASSPPPPSEQFF. CDR3 DNA sequence: TGTGCCAGCTCACCACCCCCCCCGAGTGAGCAGTTCTTC. The full variable domain, with the rest looked up from reference TRBV18 and TRBJ2-1, is NAGVMQNPRHLVRRRGQEARLRCSPMKGHSHVYWYRQLPEEGLKFMVYLQKENIIDESGMPKERFSAEFPKEGPSILRIQQVVRGDSAAYFCASSPPPPSEQFFGPGTRLTVL.

The V and J genes are TRBV5-5 and TRBJ1-1; tentative D call: TRBD1 (5 bases). The germline CDR1 and CDR2 sequences are SGHKS and YYEKEE (reference sequence). Trimming took off 3 bases at V and 4 bases at J, with 16 bases between the two ends. The CDR3 runs to 15 residues. The CDR3 nucleotides read TGTGCCAGCAGCTCCGATCAGTTAAGGGGCACTGAAGCTTTCTTT. This codes for CASSSDQLRGTEAFF.

This sequence joins TRBV6-5 and TRBJ2-1, with 7 bases lining up with TRBD1. Germline loops: CDR1 MNHEY, CDR2 SVGAGI. V trimming: 10 bases; J trimming: 2 bases; junction bases outside the gene matches: 11. This CDR3 region has 15 residues. The CDR3 is CATQHGDRAYNEQFF. The CDR3 DNA reads TGTGCCACCCAACACGGAGACAGGGCCTACAATGAGCAGTTCTTC.

V gene TRBV27 combines with J gene TRBJ2-7, with 10 bases that match TRBD1. J lost 4 bases, V lost 3 bases, and 15 bases had no gene match. Germline V gene lookup returns CDR1 MNHEY and CDR2 SMNVEV (reference sequence). The CDR3 sequence is 18 residues long. The CDR3 sequence: CASSFSRTGTGVFYEQYF. DNA of the CDR3: TGTGCCAGCAGTTTCTCGAGGACCGGGACAGGGGTATTTTACGAGCAGTACTTC.

This sequence joins TRBV18 and TRBJ1-3, with a weak D call TRBD1 (5 bases). Trimming took off 3 bases at V and 4 bases at J, with 16 bases between the two ends. Germline values: CDR1 KGHSH, CDR2 LQKENI. The CDR3 contains 16 residues. CDR3 amino acids: CASSPSEGGVGNTIYF. The CDR3 DNA is TGTGCCAGCTCACCCTCGGAAGGAGGGGTGGGAAACACCATATATTTT.

The chain couples TRBV18 to TRBJ1-5; 9 positions match TRBD1. The CDR3 is 14 residues long. Trimming took 6 bases from V and 4 from J; bases not matched to a gene: 4. CDR1 is KGHSH and CDR2 is LQKENI in the germline V gene. The CDR3 loop reads CASSPGQGNQPQHF. Written as DNA, the CDR3 is TGTGCCAGCTCGCCGGGACAGGGTAATCAGCCCCAGCATTTT.

The J gene is TRBJ2-2, the V gene TRBV7-2; TRBD1 matches 8 bases. The ends lost 1 base at V and 5 bases at J; junction bases unmatched: 0. The CDR3 totals 14 residues. Germline CDR1 and CDR2: SGHTA and FQGNSA. CDR3 nucleotide sequence: TGTGCCAGCAGCTTAGGGACAGGGACCGGGGAGCTGTTTTTT. This translates into CASSLGTGTGELFF.

This sequence joins TRBV28 and TRBJ1-4; no clear D. CDR3 length equals 14 residues. Germline V gene data show CDR1 as MDHEN and CDR2 as SYDVKM. Deletions cut 11 bases from V and 6 bases from J, with 19 bases between. CDR3 nucleotides: TGTGCCGCCAAGCCCGGTTCGGTAGATGAAAAACTGTTTTTT. Its translation is CAAKPGSVDEKLFF.

The chain has TRBV4-2 and TRBJ2-3; D perhaps matches TRBD1 (6 bases). The CDR3 consists of 23 residues. Trimming removed 0 bases from V and 4 bases from J, with 35 bases in between. Germline V gene lookup returns CDR1 LGHNA and CDR2 YNFKEQ. CDR3 residues: CASSQDCVGHGQKKLHTADTQYF. In nucleotides, the CDR3 is TGTGCCAGCAGCCAAGATTGTGTGGGACACGGGCAGAAAAAGCTCCACACCGCAGATACGCAGTATTTT.

The rearrangement uses TRBV7-9 and TRBJ1-2; TRBD1 matches 9 bases. V shed 4 bases and J 6 bases; nucleotides not matched to a gene: 3. This CDR3 contains 13 residues. The V gene's germline CDR1 is SEHNR and CDR2 FQNEAQ (reference sequence). The CDR3 DNA is TGTGCCAGCAGCTCGGACAGGGGAGATGGCTACACCTTC. As protein: CASSSDRGDGYTF.

The chain is built from TRBV7-2 and TRBJ1-1, with D maybe TRBD1 (5 bases). CDR1 is SGHTA and CDR2 is FQGNSA in the germline V gene. Trimming cost V 4 bases and J 4 bases, with 10 bases left between them. The CDR3 length is 13 residues. The CDR3 is CASSWGEGTEAFF. The CDR3 DNA sequence: TGTGCCAGCAGCTGGGGGGAAGGCACTGAAGCTTTCTTT.